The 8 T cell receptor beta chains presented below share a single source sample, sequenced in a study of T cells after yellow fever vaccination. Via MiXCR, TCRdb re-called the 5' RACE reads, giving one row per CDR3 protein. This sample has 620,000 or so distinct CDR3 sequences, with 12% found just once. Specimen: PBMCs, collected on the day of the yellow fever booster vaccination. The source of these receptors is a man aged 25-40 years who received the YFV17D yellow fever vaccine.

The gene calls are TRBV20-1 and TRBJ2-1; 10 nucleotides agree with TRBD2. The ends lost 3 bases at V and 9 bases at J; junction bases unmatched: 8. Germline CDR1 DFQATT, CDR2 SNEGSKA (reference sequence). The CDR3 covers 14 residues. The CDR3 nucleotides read TGCAGTGCTAGTGGGCTAGCGGGAGTTACTGAGCAGTTCTTC. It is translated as CSASGLAGVTEQFF.

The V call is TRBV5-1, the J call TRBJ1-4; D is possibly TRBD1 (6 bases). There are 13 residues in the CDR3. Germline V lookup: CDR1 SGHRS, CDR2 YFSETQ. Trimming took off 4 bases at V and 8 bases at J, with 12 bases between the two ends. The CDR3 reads CASSTRGGEKLFF. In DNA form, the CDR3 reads TGCGCCAGCAGCACCAGGGGAGGCGAAAAACTGTTTTTT.

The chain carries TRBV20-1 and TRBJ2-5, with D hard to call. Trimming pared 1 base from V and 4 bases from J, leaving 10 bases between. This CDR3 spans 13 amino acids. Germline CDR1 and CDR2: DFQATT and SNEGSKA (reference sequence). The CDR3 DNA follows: TGCAGTGCTAGAGTCGGCAGCCGAGAGACCCAGTACTTC. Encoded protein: CSARVGSRETQYF.

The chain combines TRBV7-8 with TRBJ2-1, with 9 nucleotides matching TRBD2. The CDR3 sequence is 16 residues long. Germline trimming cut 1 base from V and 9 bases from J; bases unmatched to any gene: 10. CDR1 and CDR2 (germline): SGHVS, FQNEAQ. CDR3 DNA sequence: TGTGCCAGCAGCTTAGGTCACCGCGGGAGGGCGGGTGAGCAGTTCTTC. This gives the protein CASSLGHRGRAGEQFF.

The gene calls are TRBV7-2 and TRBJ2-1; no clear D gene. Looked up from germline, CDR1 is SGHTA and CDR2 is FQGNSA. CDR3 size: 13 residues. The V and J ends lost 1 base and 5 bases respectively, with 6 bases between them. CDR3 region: CASSLEAHNEQFF. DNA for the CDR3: TGTGCCAGCAGCTTAGAAGCACACAATGAGCAGTTCTTC.

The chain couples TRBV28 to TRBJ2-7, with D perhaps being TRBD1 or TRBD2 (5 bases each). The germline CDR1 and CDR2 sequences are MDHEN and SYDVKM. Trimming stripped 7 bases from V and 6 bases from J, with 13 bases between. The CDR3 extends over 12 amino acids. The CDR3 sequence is CASMGEVGEQYF. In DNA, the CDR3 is TGTGCCAGCATGGGGGAAGTGGGCGAGCAGTACTTC.

The CDR3 spells CSALIGTSGNDEQYF. In DNA, the CDR3 is TGCAGTGCTCTGATCGGGACTAGCGGGAACGACGAGCAGTACTTC. The chain combines TRBV20-1 with TRBJ2-7, with 13 nucleotides matching TRBD2. Trimming cost V 5 bases and J 5 bases; bases outside gene matches: 9. Germline CDR1 is DFQATT and CDR2 is SNEGSKA (reference sequence). This CDR3 comprises 15 residues.

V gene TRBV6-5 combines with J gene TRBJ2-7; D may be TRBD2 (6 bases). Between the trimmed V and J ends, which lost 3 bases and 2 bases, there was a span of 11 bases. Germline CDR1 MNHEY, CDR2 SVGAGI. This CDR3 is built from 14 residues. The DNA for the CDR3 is TGTGCCAGCAGTTATTGGCGGGGACCCTACGAGCAGTACTTC. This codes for CASSYWRGPYEQYF.